The 27 T cell receptor beta chains in this list originate from one sample, sequenced in a study of T-cell memory formation after mild COVID-19. In TCRdb, the 5' RACE reads were re-called with MiXCR into one record per CDR3 protein. The sample contains 150,000 to 200,000 distinct CDR3 sequences, more than 9% of which appear only once. Sequences were obtained from PBMCs or a T cell subset sorted from them (not recorded which). These receptors originate from a man aged 18-30 years who had mild COVID-19 (a few samples of this study predate the infection). Cell type and time point are not known.

This clonotype has a handful of counts. This chain links TRBV7-3 with TRBJ2-6, with TRBD1 as a possible D gene (6 bases). V lost 6 bases and J lost 0, with 9 bases in between. In germline, CDR1 is SGHTA, CDR2 FQGTGA. CDR3 length: 15 residues. The CDR3, as DNA: TGTGCCAGCAGTACAGGGTTCTCTGGGGCCAACGTCCTGACTTTC. It specifies CASSTGFSGANVLTF.

The chain uses TRBV24-1 and TRBJ2-1, with 7 nucleotides matching TRBD1. The length of the CDR3 is 16 residues. CDR1 and CDR2 from the germline V gene are KGHDR and SFDVKD. V trimming: 3 bases; J trimming: 6 bases; junction bases outside the gene matches: 10. CDR3 sequence (DNA): TGTGCCACCAGTGATGGAACCGGGACAGTGGGCAATGAGCAGTTCTTC. Translation: CATSDGTGTVGNEQFF.

This clonotype came up many times. The genes are TRBV7-9 and TRBJ2-5; D is possibly TRBD1 (5 bases). This CDR3 is built from 16 residues. V shed 5 bases and J shed 2 bases, with 18 bases lying between them. Germline loops: CDR1 SEHNR, CDR2 FQNEAQ (reference sequence). The CDR3 DNA reads TGTGCCAGCAGCCCAAGACAGAATACCGTTCAAGAGACCCAGTACTTC. As protein: CASSPRQNTVQETQYF.

The chain carries TRBV7-9 and TRBJ2-1; possible D gene TRBD1, 6 bases. The ends were cut back, 2 bases at V and 8 bases at J, with 13 bases in the middle. This CDR3 has 14 amino acids. Germline CDR1 reads SEHNR; CDR2 reads FQNEAQ (reference sequence). CDR3 coding DNA: TGTGCCAGCAGCTTAACAGGGAGATGGTATGAGCAGTTCTTC. This sequence encodes CASSLTGRWYEQFF. The full variable domain, completed using reference TRBV7-9 and TRBJ2-1, is DTGVSQNPRHKITKRGQNVTFRCDPISEHNRLYWYRQTLGQGPEFLTYFQNEAQLEKSRLLSDRFSAERPKGSFSTLEIQRTEQGDSAMYLCASSLTGRWYEQFFGPGTRLTVL.

The chain links TRBV7-2 to TRBJ2-5, with unresolved D. V was pared by 0 bases and J by 4 bases, with 6 bases between. This CDR3 is 13 amino acids long. CDR1 is SGHTA and CDR2 is FQGNSA in the germline V gene. The CDR3 loop is CASSLAKRETQYF. The DNA of the CDR3 is TGTGCCAGCAGCTTAGCCAAACGAGAGACCCAGTACTTC. The variable domain in full, with the rest retrieved from reference TRBV7-2 and TRBJ2-5, is GAGVSQSPSNKVTEKGKDVELRCDPISGHTALYWYRQSLGQGLEFLIYFQGNSAPDKSGLPSDRFSAERTGGSVSTLTIQRTQQEDSAVYLCASSLAKRETQYFGPGTRLLVL.

The chain carries TRBV7-2 and TRBJ1-1; D unresolved. Per the germline V gene, CDR1 is SGHTA and CDR2 is FQGNSA. CDR3 size: 14 residues. The germline V and J ends were trimmed by 5 bases and 1 base, with 11 bases remaining between them. The CDR3 region is CASSPGAANTEAFF. In DNA form, the CDR3 reads TGTGCCAGCAGCCCAGGTGCAGCGAACACTGAAGCTTTCTTT. Supplemented by reference TRBV7-2 and TRBJ1-1, the full variable domain reads GAGVSQSPSNKVTEKGKDVELRCDPISGHTALYWYRQSLGQGLEFLIYFQGNSAPDKSGLPSDRFSAERTGGSVSTLTIQRTQQEDSAVYLCASSPGAANTEAFFGQGTRLTVV.

This clonotype was found many times. The chain links TRBV5-1 to TRBJ1-1, with TRBD1 matching over 9 bases. The junction had 3 bases not matched to a gene; V was cut back by 4 bases and J by 5 bases. The CDR3 runs 13 residues. CDR1 is SGHRS and CDR2 is YFSETQ in the germline V gene. CDR3: CASSIGQGTEAFF. The CDR3 DNA reads as TGCGCCAGCAGCATCGGACAGGGGACTGAAGCTTTCTTT.

The chain joins TRBV6-2 or TRBV6-3 to TRBJ2-1; 7 bases line up with TRBD2. The V gene end was trimmed by 3 bases and the J gene end by 0 bases; junction bases not matched to a gene: 8. In germline, CDR1 is MNHEY, CDR2 SVGEGT. The CDR3 totals 17 residues. The CDR3: CASSYVGGKSSYNEQFF. Here the CDR3 DNA reads TGTGCCAGCAGTTATGTGGGGGGGAAGAGCTCCTACAATGAGCAGTTCTTC.

In this sample, this clonotype turned up a few times. CDR3 in amino acids: CSTDGQGRYTQYF. In DNA, the CDR3 is TGCAGCACCGATGGACAGGGGAGGTATACGCAGTATTTT. The V gene is TRBV29-1, the J gene TRBJ2-3; 9 bases are shared with TRBD1. CDR1 and CDR2 from the germline V gene are SQVTM and ANQGSEA. The CDR3 length is 13 residues. J was trimmed by 7 bases and V by 8 bases; bases with no gene match: 10.

This clonotype showed up just a few times. J is TRBJ2-1 and V is TRBV20-1; maybe TRBD1 (5 bases). V was shortened by 5 bases and J by 2 bases, with 13 bases between the two germline ends. Germline values: CDR1 DFQATT, CDR2 SNEGSKA (reference sequence). The CDR3 runs 14 residues. The DNA of the CDR3 is TGCAGTGCTCTAGTTGGCAGGGCCTACAATGAGCAGTTCTTC. Its translation: CSALVGRAYNEQFF.

CDR3 DNA sequence: TGTGCCAGCAGTCTCAGGGGCGGTGTGTACCAAGAGACCCAGTACTTC. Translating it yields CASSLRGGVYQETQYF. The genes are TRBV12-3 or TRBV12-4 and TRBJ2-5, with D perhaps matching TRBD1 (6 bases). The CDR3 totals 16 residues. The V gene lost 5 bases and the J gene lost 0 bases, with 16 bases spanning the gap.

The chain is built from TRBV3-1 and TRBJ2-1; TRBD2 aligns across 10 bases. This CDR3 spans 16 amino acids. CDR1 is LGHDT and CDR2 is YNNKEL in the germline V gene (reference sequence). Germline trimming cut 3 bases from V and 9 bases from J; bases unmatched to any gene: 11. CDR3 region: CASSHIRQRGGTEQFF. The DNA for the CDR3 is TGTGCCAGCAGCCACATCCGCCAGCGGGGGGGCACTGAGCAGTTCTTC.

In its sample, this clonotype was seen a few times. This chain joins TRBV20-1 and TRBJ1-5, with 9 bases aligning to TRBD1. This CDR3 region has 13 residues. Germline loops: CDR1 DFQATT, CDR2 SNEGSKA (reference sequence). CDR3 sequence: CSGLQGANQPQHF. As DNA, the CDR3 is TGCAGCGGACTACAGGGGGCCAATCAGCCCCAGCATTTT.

This clonotype occurred a few times. V gene TRBV20-1 combines with J gene TRBJ2-1; 9 nucleotides agree with TRBD1. The CDR3 length is 14 residues. Trimming took 5 bases from V and 7 from J; bases not matched to a gene: 9. The germline gives CDR1 DFQATT, CDR2 SNEGSKA (reference sequence). The CDR3 protein is CSARGDRDGNEQFF. The CDR3 DNA reads as TGCAGTGCTCGGGGGGACAGGGATGGGAATGAGCAGTTCTTC.

This clonotype has only a few counts. V gene TRBV10-3 combines with J gene TRBJ2-7; no clear D. Trimming took off 7 bases at V and 2 bases at J, with 15 bases between the two ends. This CDR3 has 14 amino acids. The germline V gene encodes CDR1 ENHRY and CDR2 SYGVKD. The CDR3 loop is CAIKTGLSTYEQYF. The DNA for the CDR3 is TGTGCCATCAAGACCGGGCTTAGTACCTACGAGCAGTACTTC.

A few counts support this clonotype. The chain joins TRBV29-1 to TRBJ1-1, with D possibly matching TRBD1 (5 bases). The CDR3 runs 12 residues. The germline V gene encodes CDR1 SQVTM and CDR2 ANQGSEA. V shed 4 bases and J shed 1 base, with 7 bases lying between them. The CDR3 region has the DNA TGCAGCGTTGGCGGGGGGAACACTGAAGCTTTCTTT. This codes for CSVGGGNTEAFF. The variable domain in full, with the rest retrieved from reference TRBV29-1 and TRBJ1-1, is SAVISQKPSRDICQRGTSLTIQCQVDSQVTMMFWYRQQPGQSLTLIATANQGSEATYESGFVIDKFPISRPNLTFSTLTVSNMSPEDSSIYLCSVGGGNTEAFFGQGTRLTVV.

The chain combines TRBV6-5 with TRBJ2-2; 7 nucleotides align to TRBD1. The CDR3 is 15 amino acids. The V gene's germline CDR1 is MNHEY and CDR2 SVGAGI. With V trimmed by 2 bases and J by 1 base, 1 base remained unmatched. The CDR3 DNA reads as TGTGCCAGCAGTTACGACAGGGTGAACACCGGGGAGCTGTTTTTT. As protein: CASSYDRVNTGELFF.

In its sample, this clonotype was seen a few times. The CDR3 spells CASNPWRSLSYGYTF. Here the CDR3 DNA reads TGTGCCAGTAATCCTTGGAGGAGTCTCAGCTATGGCTACACCTTC. The chain uses TRBV11-2 and TRBJ1-2, with D uncertain. Trimming stripped 9 bases from V and 4 bases from J, with 21 bases between. The germline CDR1 and CDR2 sequences are SGHAT and FQNNGV. The CDR3 spans 15 residues.

The chain employs TRBV2 and TRBJ2-3, with D maybe TRBD2 (7 bases). This CDR3 comprises 15 residues. Deletions cut 6 bases from V and 10 bases from J, with 23 bases between. CDR1 is SNHLY and CDR2 is FYNNEI in the germline V gene. The CDR3 region is CASSGSGGRFSSQYF. The DNA for the CDR3 is TGTGCCAGCAGCGGATCGGGGGGCCGCTTCTCCTCGCAGTATTTT.

This clonotype was detected ten times or more. The chain carries TRBV25-1 and TRBJ2-1; D not certain. The CDR3 is 13 residues long. Germline V gene sequence: CDR1 MGHDK, CDR2 SYGVNS. Trimming took off 7 bases at V and 9 bases at J, with 16 bases between the two ends. Here the CDR3 reads CASIGVGLSEQFF. The DNA of the CDR3 is TGTGCCAGCATTGGAGTAGGGCTGAGTGAGCAGTTCTTC. Based on the CDR3 plus reference TRBV25-1 and TRBJ2-1, the full variable domain is EADIYQTPRYLVIGTGKKITLECSQTMGHDKMYWYQQDPGMELHLIHYSYGVNSTEKGDLSSESTVSRIRTEHFPLTLESARPSHTSQYLCASIGVGLSEQFFGPGTRLTVL.

The V call is TRBV6-1, the J call TRBJ2-1, with 7 positions matching TRBD1. Losses at the gene ends were 6 bases for V and 10 bases for J; bases not matched to a gene: 12. The germline gives CDR1 MNHNS, CDR2 SASEGT. The CDR3 has 14 residues. The CDR3 reads CASSLRDSLEEQFF. The CDR3 nucleotides are TGTGCCAGCAGCCTAAGGGACAGCTTGGAAGAGCAGTTCTTC.

This clonotype was seen repeatedly, ten times or more. This rearrangement joins TRBV20-1 to TRBJ1-2; the D gene is possibly TRBD1 (5 bases). Germline CDR1 reads DFQATT; CDR2 reads SNEGSKA (reference sequence). Trimming stripped 4 bases from V and 7 bases from J, with 10 bases between. The CDR3 consists of 11 residues. This CDR3 is CSATGSGGYTF. CDR3 nucleotide sequence: TGCAGTGCTACAGGGTCGGGTGGCTACACCTTC.

The chain links TRBV5-1 to TRBJ2-5, with 11 bases aligning to TRBD1. V lost 4 bases to trimming and J lost 4 bases; unmatched junction nucleotides: 9. This CDR3 contains 16 residues. Germline V gene sequence: CDR1 SGHRS, CDR2 YFSETQ. CDR3 residues: CASSNRDRGGLETQYF. The DNA for the CDR3 is TGCGCCAGCAGCAACCGGGACAGGGGGGGTCTAGAGACCCAGTACTTC.

CDR3 loop: CASRPRQGTTEAFF. The CDR3 DNA reads as TGTGCCAGTAGGCCGAGACAGGGGACCACTGAAGCTTTCTTT. This chain links TRBV19 with TRBJ1-1, with 8 bases identical to TRBD1. This CDR3 has 14 amino acids. V lost 6 bases and J lost 4; bases outside the gene matches: 7. Germline CDR1 and CDR2: LNHDA and SQIVND (reference sequence).

The chain couples TRBV27 to TRBJ2-7; unclear D gene. The germline V gene has CDR1 MNHEY and CDR2 SMNVEV (reference sequence). The CDR3 has 11 residues. Trimming removed 4 bases from V and 3 bases from J, with 4 bases in between. The CDR3 sequence: CASSYLYEQYV. As DNA, the CDR3 is TGTGCCAGCAGTTACCTCTACGAGCAGTACGTC.

The chain links TRBV20-1 to TRBJ2-3; tentative D call: TRBD2 (6 bases). Looked up from germline, CDR1 is DFQATT and CDR2 is SNEGSKA (reference sequence). This CDR3 is built from 12 residues. V gave up 6 bases and J gave up 1 base, with 8 bases separating them. The CDR3 DNA reads TGCAGTGCCCAGCGGGGCACAGATACGCAGTATTTT. Translating gives CSAQRGTDTQYF.

The V and J genes are TRBV18 and TRBJ1-3; D is unresolved. Deletions cut 5 bases from V and 0 bases from J, with 8 bases between. The CDR3 extends over 14 amino acids. CDR1 KGHSH and CDR2 LQKENI come from the germline V gene. CDR3: CASSTGNSGNTIYF. The DNA for the CDR3 is TGTGCCAGCTCAACGGGGAACTCTGGAAACACCATATATTTT.